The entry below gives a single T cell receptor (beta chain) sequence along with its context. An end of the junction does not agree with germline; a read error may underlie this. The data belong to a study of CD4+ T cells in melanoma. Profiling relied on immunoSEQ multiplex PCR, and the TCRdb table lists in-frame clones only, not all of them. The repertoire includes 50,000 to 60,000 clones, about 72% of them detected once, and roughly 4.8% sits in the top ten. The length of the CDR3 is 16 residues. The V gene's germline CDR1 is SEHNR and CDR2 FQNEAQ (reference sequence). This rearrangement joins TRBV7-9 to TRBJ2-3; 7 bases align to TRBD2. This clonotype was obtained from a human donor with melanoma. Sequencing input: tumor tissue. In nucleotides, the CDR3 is TGCGCCAGCAGCCAAGATAGCAGCGGGGTCACAGATACGCAGTATTTT. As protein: CASSQDSSGVTDTQYF. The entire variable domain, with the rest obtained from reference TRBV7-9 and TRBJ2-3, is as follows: DTGVSQNPRHKITKRGQNVTFRCDPISEHNRLYWYRQTLGQGPEFLTYFQNEAQLEKSRLLSDRFSAERPKGSFSTLEIQRTEQGDSAMYLCASSQDSSGVTDTQYFGPGTRLTVL.